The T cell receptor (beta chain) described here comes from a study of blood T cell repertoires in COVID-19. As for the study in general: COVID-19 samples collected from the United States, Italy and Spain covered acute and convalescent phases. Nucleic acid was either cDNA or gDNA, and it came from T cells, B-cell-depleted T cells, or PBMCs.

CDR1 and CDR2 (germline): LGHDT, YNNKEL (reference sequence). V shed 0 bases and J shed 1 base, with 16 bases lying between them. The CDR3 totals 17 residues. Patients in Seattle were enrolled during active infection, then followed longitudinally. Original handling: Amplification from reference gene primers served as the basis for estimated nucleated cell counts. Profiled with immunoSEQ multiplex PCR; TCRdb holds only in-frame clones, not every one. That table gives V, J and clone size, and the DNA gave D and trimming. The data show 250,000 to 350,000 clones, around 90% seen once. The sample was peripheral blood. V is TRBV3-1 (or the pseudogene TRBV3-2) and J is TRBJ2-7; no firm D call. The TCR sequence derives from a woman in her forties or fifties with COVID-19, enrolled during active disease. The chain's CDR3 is CASSQEDPYSGSYEQYF. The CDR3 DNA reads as TGTGCCAGCAGCCAAGAAGATCCTTACTCAGGATCCTACGAGCAGTACTTC.